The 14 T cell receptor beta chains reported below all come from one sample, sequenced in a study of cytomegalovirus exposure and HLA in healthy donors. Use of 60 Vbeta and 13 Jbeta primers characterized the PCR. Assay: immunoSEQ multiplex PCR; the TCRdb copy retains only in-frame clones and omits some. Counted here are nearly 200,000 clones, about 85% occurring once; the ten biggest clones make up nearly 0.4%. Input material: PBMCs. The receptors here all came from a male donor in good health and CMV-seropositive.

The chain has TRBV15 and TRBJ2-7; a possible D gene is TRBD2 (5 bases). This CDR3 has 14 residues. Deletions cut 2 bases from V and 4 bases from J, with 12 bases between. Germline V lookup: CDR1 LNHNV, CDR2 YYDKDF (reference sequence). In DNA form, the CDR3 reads TGTGCCACCAGCAGACGAGGGCCAAGTTACGAGCAGTACTTC. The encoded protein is CATSRRGPSYEQYF. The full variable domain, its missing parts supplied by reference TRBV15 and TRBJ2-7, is DAMVIQNPRYQVTQFGKPVTLSCSQTLNHNVMYWYQQKSSQAPKLLFHYYDKDFNNEADTPDNFQSRRPNTSFCFLDIRSPGLGDTAMYLCATSRRGPSYEQYFGPGTRLTVT.

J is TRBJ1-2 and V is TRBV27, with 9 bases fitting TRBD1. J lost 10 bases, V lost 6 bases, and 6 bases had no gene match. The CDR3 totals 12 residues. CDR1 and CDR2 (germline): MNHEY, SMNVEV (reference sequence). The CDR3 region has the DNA TGTGCCAGCAGCCCGGGACAGGGATACTACACCTTC. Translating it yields CASSPGQGYYTF.

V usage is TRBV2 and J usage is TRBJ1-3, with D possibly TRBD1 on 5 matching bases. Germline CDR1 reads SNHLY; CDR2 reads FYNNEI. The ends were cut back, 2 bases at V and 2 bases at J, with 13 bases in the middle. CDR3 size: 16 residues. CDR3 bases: TGTGCCAGCAGTGAATTGGGGGAGGGCACTGGAAACACCATATATTTT. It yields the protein CASSELGEGTGNTIYF. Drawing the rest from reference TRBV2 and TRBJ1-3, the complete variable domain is EPEVTQTPSHQVTQMGQEVILRCVPISNHLYFYWYRQILGQKVEFLVSFYNNEISEKSEIFDDQFSVERPDGSNFTLKIRSTKLEDSAMYFCASSELGEGTGNTIYFGEGSWLTVV.

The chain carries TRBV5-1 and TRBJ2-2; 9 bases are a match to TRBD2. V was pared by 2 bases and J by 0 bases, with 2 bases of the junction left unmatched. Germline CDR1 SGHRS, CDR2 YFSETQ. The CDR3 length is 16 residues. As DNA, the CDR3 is TGCGCCAGCAGCTTTGGCGGGGGGGCGAACACCGGGGAGCTGTTTTTT. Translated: CASSFGGGANTGELFF.

CDR3 protein: CASSLRGQGGYNEQFF. The CDR3 nucleotides are TGTGCCAGCAGCTTGCGTGGTCAGGGTGGCTACAATGAGCAGTTCTTC. The chain couples TRBV5-6 to TRBJ2-1, with D tentatively TRBD1 (5 bases). Germline V CDR1 and CDR2: SGHDT, YYEEEE. The CDR3 is 16 residues long. Trimming left V 1 base short and J 3 bases short, with 14 bases between.

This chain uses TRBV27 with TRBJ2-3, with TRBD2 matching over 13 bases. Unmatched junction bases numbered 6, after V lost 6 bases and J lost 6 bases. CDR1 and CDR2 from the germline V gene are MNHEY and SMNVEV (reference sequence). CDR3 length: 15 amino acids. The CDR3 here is CASRALAGGADTQYF. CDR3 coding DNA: TGTGCCAGCAGAGCACTAGCGGGGGGGGCGGATACGCAGTATTTT.

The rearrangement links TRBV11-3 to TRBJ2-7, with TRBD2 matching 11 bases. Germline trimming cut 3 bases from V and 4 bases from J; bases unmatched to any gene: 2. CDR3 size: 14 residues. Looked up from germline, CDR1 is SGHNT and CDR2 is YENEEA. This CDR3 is CASSLTSGNYEQYF. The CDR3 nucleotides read TGTGCCAGCAGCTTGACTAGCGGGAATTACGAGCAGTACTTC.

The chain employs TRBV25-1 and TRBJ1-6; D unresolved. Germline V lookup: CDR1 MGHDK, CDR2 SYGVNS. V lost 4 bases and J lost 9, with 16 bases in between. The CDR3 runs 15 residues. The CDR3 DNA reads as TGTGCCAGCAGTGCCCTCCCCGGCGGTGGTTCACCCCTCCACTTT. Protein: CASSALPGGGSPLHF. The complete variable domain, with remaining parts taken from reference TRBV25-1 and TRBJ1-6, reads EADIYQTPRYLVIGTGKKITLECSQTMGHDKMYWYQQDPGMELHLIHYSYGVNSTEKGDLSSESTVSRIRTEHFPLTLESARPSHTSQYLCASSALPGGGSPLHFGNGTRLTVT.

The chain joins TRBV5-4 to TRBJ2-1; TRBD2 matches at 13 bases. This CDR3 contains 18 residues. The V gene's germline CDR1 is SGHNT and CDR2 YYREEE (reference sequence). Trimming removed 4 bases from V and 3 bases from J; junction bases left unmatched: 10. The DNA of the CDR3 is TGTGCCAGCAGCCCCACTAGCGGGGGGGCGAAAGGCTACAATGAGCAGTTCTTC. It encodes CASSPTSGGAKGYNEQFF.

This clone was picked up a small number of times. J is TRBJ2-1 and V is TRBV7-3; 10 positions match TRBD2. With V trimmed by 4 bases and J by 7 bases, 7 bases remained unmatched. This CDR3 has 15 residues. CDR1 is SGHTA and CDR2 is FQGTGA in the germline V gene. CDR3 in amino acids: CASSSGLADTNEQFF. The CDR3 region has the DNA TGTGCCAGCAGCTCCGGACTAGCGGACACTAATGAGCAGTTCTTC. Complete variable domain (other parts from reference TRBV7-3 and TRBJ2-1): GAGVSQTPSNKVTEKGKYVELRCDPISGHTALYWYRQSLGQGPEFLIYFQGTGAADDSGLPNDRFFAVRPEGSVSTLKIQRTERGDSAVYLCASSSGLADTNEQFFGPGTRLTVL.

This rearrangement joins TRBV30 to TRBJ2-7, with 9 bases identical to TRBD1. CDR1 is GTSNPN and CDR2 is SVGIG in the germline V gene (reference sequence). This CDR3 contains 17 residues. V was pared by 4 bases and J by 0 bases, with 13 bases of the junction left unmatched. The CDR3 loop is CAWTPFSGTGSSYEQYF. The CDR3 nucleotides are TGTGCCTGGACCCCTTTCTCCGGGACAGGGAGCTCCTACGAGCAGTACTTC.

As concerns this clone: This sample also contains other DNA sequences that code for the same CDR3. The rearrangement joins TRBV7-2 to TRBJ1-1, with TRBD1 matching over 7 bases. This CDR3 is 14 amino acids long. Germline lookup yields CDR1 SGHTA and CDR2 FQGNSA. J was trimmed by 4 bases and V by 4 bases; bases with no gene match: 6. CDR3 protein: CASSSRQGSTEAFF. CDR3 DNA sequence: TGTGCCAGCAGCTCCCGACAGGGTTCCACTGAAGCTTTCTTT.

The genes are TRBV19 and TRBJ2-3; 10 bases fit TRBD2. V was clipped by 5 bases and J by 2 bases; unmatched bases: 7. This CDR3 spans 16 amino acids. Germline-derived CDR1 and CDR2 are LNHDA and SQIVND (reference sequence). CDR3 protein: CASSPSGRAATDTQYF. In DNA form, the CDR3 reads TGTGCCAGTAGTCCAAGCGGGAGGGCTGCCACAGATACGCAGTATTTT.

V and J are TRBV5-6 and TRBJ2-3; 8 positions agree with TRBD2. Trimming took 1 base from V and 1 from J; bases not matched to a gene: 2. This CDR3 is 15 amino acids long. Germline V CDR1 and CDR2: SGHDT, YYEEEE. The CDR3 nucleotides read TGTGCCAGCAGCTTGCCGGGACTAGGCACAGATACGCAGTATTTT. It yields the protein CASSLPGLGTDTQYF.